Below are 23 T cell receptor beta chains sequenced from a single sample in a study of blood T cells in healthy people across ages (dated by TCRdb to 2015 to 2017). The library was made by 5' RACE. TCRdb records Illumina HiSeq 2500 as the sequencer. The second PCR ran for roughly 6 to 11 cycles and used a J-beta primer mix along with a sample-barcoded 5' primer. TCRdb applied fastp at Q25 and MiXCR to the public reads, then kept only in-frame beta chains. When rows share a CDR3 protein, they turn into one entry using the most common DNA and genes. Here the sample has roughly 700,000 distinct CDR3 sequences; more than 40% occur a single time. The top ten clonotypes cover around a third of the sample. The sequencing input was blood. The source is an older woman in good health.

This chain joins TRBV20-1 and TRBJ2-1; 12 nucleotides agree with TRBD2. Losses at the gene ends were 0 bases for V and 7 bases for J; bases not matched to a gene: 7. The CDR3 consists of 16 residues. Germline V gene lookup returns CDR1 DFQATT and CDR2 SNEGSKA (reference sequence). The CDR3 protein is CSARDFASGRVNEQFF. The DNA of the CDR3 is TGCAGTGCTAGAGATTTCGCTAGCGGGAGGGTGAATGAGCAGTTCTTC.

V and J are TRBV29-1 and TRBJ2-1, with 8 nucleotides matching TRBD2. The CDR3 extends over 14 amino acids. The V gene end was trimmed by 2 bases and the J gene end by 10 bases; junction bases not matched to a gene: 10. CDR1 is SQVTM and CDR2 is ANQGSEA in the germline V gene. CDR3 sequence reads: CSVEKLADPGEQFF. The CDR3 DNA reads TGCAGCGTTGAAAAACTAGCGGACCCGGGAGAGCAGTTCTTC.

This sequence joins TRBV28 and TRBJ2-4; no firm D call. The J call may not be correct, given that the DNA end is closer to TRBJ2-7. Germline lookup yields CDR1 MDHEN and CDR2 SYDVKM. The CDR3 length is 14 residues. CDR3 residues: CASSATNGGYEQYF. The CDR3 DNA reads as TGTGCCAGCAGCGCGACAAACGGTGGCTACGAGCAGTACTTC.

Note on this clonotype: Given a much more abundant clone one base away, this may be a read error. J is TRBJ2-7 and V is TRBV27, with D possibly matching TRBD2 (5 bases). The CDR3 has 14 residues. The germline V gene encodes CDR1 MNHEY and CDR2 SMNVEV (reference sequence). V lost 5 bases to trimming and J lost 1 base, with 12 bases between them. This CDR3 is CASSPDGVSYEQYF. CDR3 bases: TGTGCCAGCAGTCCAGACGGGGTTTCCTACGAGCAGTACTTC.

V usage is TRBV6-2 or TRBV6-3 and J usage is TRBJ2-7; 9 bases match TRBD2. The CDR3 is made up of 15 amino acids. The germline V gene has CDR1 MNHEY and CDR2 SVGEGT. V was pared by 3 bases and J by 7 bases, with 10 bases of the junction left unmatched. The chain's CDR3 is CASSYVSGSVVEQYF. The CDR3 coding sequence is TGTGCCAGCAGTTATGTTAGCGGGAGTGTAGTTGAGCAGTACTTC.

This chain links TRBV7-2 with TRBJ2-3; 7 nucleotides agree with TRBD2. With 4 bases clipped from V and 3 bases from J, the junction kept 4 bases outside the gene matches. CDR1 and CDR2 (germline): SGHTA, FQGNSA. CDR3 length: 14 amino acids. CDR3 sequence: CASSSRGDTDTQYF. The CDR3 coding sequence is TGTGCCAGCAGCTCCCGGGGGGATACAGATACGCAGTATTTT. Full variable domain (missing parts from reference TRBV7-2 and TRBJ2-3): GAGVSQSPSNKVTEKGKDVELRCDPISGHTALYWYRQSLGQGLEFLIYFQGNSAPDKSGLPSDRFSAERTGGSVSTLTIQRTQQEDSAVYLCASSSRGDTDTQYFGPGTRLTVL.

V usage is TRBV6-1 and J usage is TRBJ2-7; D might be TRBD2 (9 bases). This CDR3 comprises 18 residues. The V gene lost 5 bases and the J gene lost 3 bases, with 26 bases spanning the gap. CDR1 is MNHNS and CDR2 is SASEGT in the germline V gene. CDR3 DNA sequence: TGTGCCAGCAGTCGACAGGGGACCTCTAGCGGGACCTTCTACGAGCAGTACTTC. Protein sequence: CASSRQGTSSGTFYEQYF.

This sequence joins TRBV5-1 and TRBJ2-5, with 12 bases aligning to TRBD2. The germline CDR1 and CDR2 sequences are SGHRS and YFSETQ. J was trimmed by 5 bases and V by 7 bases; bases with no gene match: 15. CDR3 length: 17 amino acids. The CDR3 nucleotides read TGCGCCAGCCATCTGCGTCCTAGCGGGAGGGCGAGGGAGACCCAGTACTTC. It encodes CASHLRPSGRARETQYF.

The gene calls are TRBV6-1 and TRBJ2-1, with 7 bases aligning to TRBD2. The germline CDR1 and CDR2 sequences are MNHNS and SASEGT. Unmatched junction bases numbered 6, after V lost 4 bases and J lost 3 bases. The CDR3 has 15 residues. CDR3 sequence: CASSGRGVGYNEQFF. CDR3 sequence (DNA): TGTGCCAGCAGTGGTCGGGGGGTTGGCTACAATGAGCAGTTCTTC.

The rearrangement uses TRBV12-3 or TRBV12-4 and TRBJ1-5; D call uncertain. The CDR3 has 13 residues. V lost 3 bases to trimming and J lost 6 bases, with 9 bases between them. The DNA for the CDR3 is TGTGCCAGCAGTTTGAGGGCTCCTCAGCCCCAGCATTTT. Amino acid sequence: CASSLRAPQPQHF.

This clonotype appeared a few times. The chain links TRBV20-1 to TRBJ2-1, with 7 bases lining up with TRBD2. Germline V gene lookup returns CDR1 DFQATT and CDR2 SNEGSKA (reference sequence). Losses at the gene ends were 1 base for V and 8 bases for J; bases not matched to a gene: 8. The CDR3 consists of 14 residues. CDR3 region: CSARVAGVWDEQFF. The CDR3 DNA follows: TGCAGTGCTAGAGTCGCGGGAGTGTGGGATGAGCAGTTCTTC.

This chain links TRBV7-9 with TRBJ2-1; D gene ambiguous. The CDR3 has 13 amino acids. The germline V gene encodes CDR1 SEHNR and CDR2 FQNEAQ (reference sequence). The germline V and J ends were trimmed by 6 bases and 3 bases, with 9 bases remaining between them. The chain's CDR3 is CASRRAGYNEQFF. Written as DNA, the CDR3 is TGTGCCAGCAGAAGGGCAGGCTACAATGAGCAGTTCTTC. The entire variable domain, with the rest obtained from reference TRBV7-9 and TRBJ2-1, is as follows: DTGVSQNPRHKITKRGQNVTFRCDPISEHNRLYWYRQTLGQGPEFLTYFQNEAQLEKSRLLSDRFSAERPKGSFSTLEIQRTEQGDSAMYLCASRRAGYNEQFFGPGTRLTVL.

This chain connects TRBV5-1 to TRBJ1-1; D is perhaps TRBD1 (6 bases). The germline V gene encodes CDR1 SGHRS and CDR2 YFSETQ. Deletions cut 7 bases from V and 6 bases from J, with 16 bases between. The CDR3 consists of 13 residues. The CDR3 spells CASGVQGGSEAFF. The CDR3 bases are TGCGCCAGCGGGGTACAGGGAGGATCTGAAGCTTTCTTT.

This clonotype was detected once. This chain links TRBV12-3 or TRBV12-4 with TRBJ2-3; D is undetermined. The CDR3 sequence is 12 residues long. V shed 10 bases and J shed 6 bases, with 14 bases lying between them. The DNA of the CDR3 is TGTGCCATCAGAGGTAGCTCGGATACGCAGTATTTT. The encoded protein is CAIRGSSDTQYF.

The rearrangement joins TRBV6-6 to TRBJ2-3; 10 nucleotides align to TRBD1. The CDR3 loop spans 15 amino acids. V lost 6 bases, J lost 4 bases, and 7 bases stayed unmatched. Germline CDR1 is MNHNY and CDR2 is SVGAGI (reference sequence). The CDR3 nucleotides read TGTGCCAGCAGAGTCCCGGGACAGGGGCCAGATACGCAGTATTTT. It is translated as CASRVPGQGPDTQYF.

CDR3 bases: TGTGCCAGCAGCCCTCTTGTTGCCAATGAGCAGTTCTTC. Amino acid sequence: CASSPLVANEQFF. This chain joins TRBV7-2 and TRBJ2-1; D unresolved. V dropped 5 bases and J dropped 6 bases, with 11 bases sitting between them. The germline CDR1 and CDR2 sequences are SGHTA and FQGNSA. The CDR3 is made up of 13 amino acids.

Only one count was recorded for this clonotype. This chain connects TRBV18 to TRBJ2-1, with 9 bases aligning to TRBD1. The CDR3 loop spans 16 amino acids. Trimming cost V 0 bases and J 5 bases; bases outside gene matches: 5. Looked up from germline, CDR1 is KGHSH and CDR2 is LQKENI. The CDR3 region has the DNA TGTGCCAGCTCACCACCGGGACAGGGAATGAACAATGAGCAGTTCTTC. Protein: CASSPPGQGMNNEQFF. The full variable domain, with the rest looked up from reference TRBV18 and TRBJ2-1, is NAGVMQNPRHLVRRRGQEARLRCSPMKGHSHVYWYRQLPEEGLKFMVYLQKENIIDESGMPKERFSAEFPKEGPSILRIQQVVRGDSAAYFCASSPPGQGMNNEQFFGPGTRLTVL.

This clonotype was seen a handful of times. V and J are TRBV20-1 and TRBJ2-7; possibly TRBD2 for D (5 bases). The CDR3 has 12 amino acids. With 3 bases removed from V and 4 bases from J, the gap between germline ends came to 10 bases. The germline gives CDR1 DFQATT, CDR2 SNEGSKA (reference sequence). Written as DNA, the CDR3 is TGCAGTGCTAGGGACTCATGGTACGAGCAGTACTTC. It codes for CSARDSWYEQYF.

This chain connects TRBV10-3 to TRBJ2-1; 13 bases map to TRBD2. This CDR3 has 16 residues. Germline assignment: CDR1 ENHRY and CDR2 SYGVKD. Unmatched junction bases numbered 6, after V lost 2 bases and J lost 8 bases. The CDR3 DNA reads TGTGCCATCAGTGAGGGACTAGCGGGAGTGACCTATGAGCAGTTCTTC. Protein product: CAISEGLAGVTYEQFF.

This rearrangement joins TRBV27 to TRBJ2-1, with D perhaps TRBD1 (5 bases). V lost 3 bases and J 6 bases, leaving 18 bases between the germline ends. Germline lookup yields CDR1 MNHEY and CDR2 SMNVEV (reference sequence). There are 16 residues in the CDR3. CDR3 bases: TGTGCCAGCAGTTTGGGTGCTCAGGGTATCTTCAATGAGCAGTTCTTC. It yields the protein CASSLGAQGIFNEQFF.

This clonotype was detected only a few times. The V gene is TRBV5-6, the J gene TRBJ1-2; 9 nucleotides line up with TRBD1. J lost 4 bases, V lost 4 bases, and 8 bases had no gene match. The germline V gene encodes CDR1 SGHDT and CDR2 YYEEEE. The CDR3 spans 15 residues. The CDR3 DNA reads as TGTGCCAGCAGCGTGACAGGGGGTTCTGGCTATGGCTACACCTTC. Protein sequence: CASSVTGGSGYGYTF. Drawing the rest from reference TRBV5-6 and TRBJ1-2, the complete variable domain is DAGVTQSPTHLIKTRGQQVTLRCSPKSGHDTVSWYQQALGQGPQFIFQYYEEEERQRGNFPDRFSGHQFPNYSSELNVNALLLGDSALYLCASSVTGGSGYGYTFGSGTRLTVV.

V gene TRBV20-1 combines with J gene TRBJ2-1; 9 bases align to TRBD2. Unmatched junction bases numbered 9, after V lost 6 bases and J lost 3 bases. CDR3 length: 15 amino acids. The germline V gene has CDR1 DFQATT and CDR2 SNEGSKA (reference sequence). The CDR3: CSAKGSGSYYNEQFF. The CDR3, as DNA: TGCAGTGCCAAAGGTAGCGGGAGCTACTACAATGAGCAGTTCTTC.

The chain is built from TRBV7-2 and TRBJ2-5; no firm D call. The V gene lost 1 base and the J gene lost 7 bases, with 10 bases spanning the gap. CDR1 is SGHTA and CDR2 is FQGNSA in the germline V gene. The CDR3 loop spans 13 amino acids. CDR3 residues: CASSLDSDGTQYF. The CDR3 DNA is TGTGCCAGCAGCTTAGACAGTGATGGGACCCAGTACTTC.